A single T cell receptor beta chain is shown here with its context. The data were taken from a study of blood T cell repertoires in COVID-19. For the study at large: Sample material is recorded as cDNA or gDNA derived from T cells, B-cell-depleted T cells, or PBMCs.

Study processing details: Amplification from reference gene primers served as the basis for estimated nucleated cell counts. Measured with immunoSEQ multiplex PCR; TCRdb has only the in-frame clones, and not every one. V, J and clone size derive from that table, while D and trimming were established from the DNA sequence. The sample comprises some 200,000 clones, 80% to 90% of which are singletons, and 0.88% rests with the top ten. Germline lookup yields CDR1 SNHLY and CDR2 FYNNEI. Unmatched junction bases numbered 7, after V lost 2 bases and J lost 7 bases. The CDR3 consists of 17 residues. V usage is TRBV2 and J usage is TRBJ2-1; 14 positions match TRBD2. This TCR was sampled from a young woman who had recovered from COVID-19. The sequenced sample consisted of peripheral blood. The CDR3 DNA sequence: TGTGCCAGCAGTGAAATCGGCGGACTAGCGGGGGGTAATGAGCAGTTCTTC. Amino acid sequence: CASSEIGGLAGGNEQFF.